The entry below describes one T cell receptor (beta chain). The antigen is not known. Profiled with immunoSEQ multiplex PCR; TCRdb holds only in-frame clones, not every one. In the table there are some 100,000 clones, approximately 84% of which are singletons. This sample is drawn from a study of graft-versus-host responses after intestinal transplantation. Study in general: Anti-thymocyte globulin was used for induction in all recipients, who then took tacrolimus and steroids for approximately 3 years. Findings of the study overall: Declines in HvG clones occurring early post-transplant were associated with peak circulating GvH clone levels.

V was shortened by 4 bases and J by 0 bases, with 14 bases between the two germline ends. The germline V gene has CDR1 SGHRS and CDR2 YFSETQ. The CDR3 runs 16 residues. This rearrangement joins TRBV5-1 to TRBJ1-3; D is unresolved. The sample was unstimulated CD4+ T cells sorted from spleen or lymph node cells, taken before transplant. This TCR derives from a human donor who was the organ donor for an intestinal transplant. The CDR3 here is CASSKLTASSGNTIYF. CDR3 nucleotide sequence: TGCGCCAGCAGCAAACTGACGGCAAGCTCTGGAAACACCATATATTTT.